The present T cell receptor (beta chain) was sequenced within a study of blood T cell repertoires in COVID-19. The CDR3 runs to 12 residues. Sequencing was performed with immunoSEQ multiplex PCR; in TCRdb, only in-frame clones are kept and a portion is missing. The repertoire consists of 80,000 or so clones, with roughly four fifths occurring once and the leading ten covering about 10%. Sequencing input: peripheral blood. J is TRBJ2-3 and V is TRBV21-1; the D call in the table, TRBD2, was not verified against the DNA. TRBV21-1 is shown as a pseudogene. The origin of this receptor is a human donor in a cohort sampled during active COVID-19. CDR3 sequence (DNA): TGTGCCAGCAGGGGGTTAGCGGATACGCAGTATTTT. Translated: CASRGLADTQYF.